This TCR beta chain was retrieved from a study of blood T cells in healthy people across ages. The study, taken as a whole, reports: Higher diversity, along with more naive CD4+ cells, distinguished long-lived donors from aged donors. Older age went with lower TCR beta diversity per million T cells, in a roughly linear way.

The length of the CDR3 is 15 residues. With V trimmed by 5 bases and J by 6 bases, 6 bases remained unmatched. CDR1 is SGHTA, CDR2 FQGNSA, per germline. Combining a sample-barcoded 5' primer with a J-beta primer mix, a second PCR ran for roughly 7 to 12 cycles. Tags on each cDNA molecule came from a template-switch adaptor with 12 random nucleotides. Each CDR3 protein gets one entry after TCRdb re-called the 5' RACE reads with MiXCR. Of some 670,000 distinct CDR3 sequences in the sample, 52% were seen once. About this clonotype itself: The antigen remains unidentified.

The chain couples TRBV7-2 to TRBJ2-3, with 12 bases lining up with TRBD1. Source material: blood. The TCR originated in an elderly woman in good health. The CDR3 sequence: CASSLGTGGWDTQYF. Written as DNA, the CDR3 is TGTGCCAGCAGCCTGGGGACAGGGGGCTGGGATACGCAGTATTTT.